Sequencing of this T cell receptor beta chain was carried out in a study of CD8 T cells in ankylosing spondylitis. Points from the study as a whole: A TCR beta motif of under 10 highly homologous variants seemed to mark ankylosing spondylitis blood. Disease-linked clones, CD8+, were relatively rare in peripheral blood. According to the report, clones linked to the disease were significantly enriched in matched synovial fluid samples taken from ankylosing spondylitis patients.

The germline V gene has CDR1 MRHNA and CDR2 SNTAGT. This CDR3 comprises 14 residues. Using quantitative 5'-RACE with molecular barcodes, the authors made TCR beta libraries. In TCRdb, the 5' RACE reads were re-called with MiXCR into one record per CDR3 protein. In the table there are approximately 400,000 distinct CDR3 sequences, 15% to 20% of which are singletons. To note about this clonotype: Its target is not known. The junction and the germline gene differ at one end; a read error may be behind it.

The gene calls are TRBV6-4 and TRBJ2-2; D unclear. The TCR sequence derives from a male donor with ankylosing spondylitis. Sequencing used blood, either unsorted or a sorted T cell fraction (not recorded which). Here the CDR3 reads CASRVSENAGELFF. As DNA, the CDR3 is TGTGCCAGTCGGGTGTCGGAGAACGCCGGGGAGCTGTTTTTT.